One sample yielded the 22 T cell receptor beta chains listed below, sequenced in a study of cytomegalovirus exposure and HLA in healthy donors. The PCR used 60 Vbeta and 13 Jbeta primers. TCRdb's copy holds only in-frame clones and misses some; the assay was immunoSEQ multiplex PCR. The data hold around 160,000 clones, with roughly 79% observed a single time. Input material: PBMCs. Every receptor here comes from a man in his forties or fifties in good health and CMV-seropositive.

The chain recombines TRBV19 with TRBJ1-2, with D tentatively TRBD1 (6 bases). This CDR3 spans 14 amino acids. The germline V gene has CDR1 LNHDA and CDR2 SQIVND (reference sequence). Trimming pared 7 bases from V and 7 bases from J, leaving 19 bases between. This CDR3 is CASMNRATESGYTF. As DNA, the CDR3 is TGTGCCAGTATGAACAGGGCTACTGAGAGTGGCTACACCTTC.

The rearrangement links TRBV2 to TRBJ1-2; D gene unclear. Germline V gene data show CDR1 as SNHLY and CDR2 as FYNNEI. V gave up 4 bases and J gave up 0 bases, with 6 bases separating them. There are 13 residues in the CDR3. CDR3 sequence (DNA): TGTGCCAGCAGTGTGGCAGCTAACTATGGCTACACCTTC. Amino acid sequence: CASSVAANYGYTF.

The chain employs TRBV7-2 and TRBJ2-1, with 8 bases aligning to TRBD1. V lost 5 bases and J lost 2; bases outside the gene matches: 2. Germline loops: CDR1 SGHTA, CDR2 FQGNSA. The CDR3 length is 14 residues. CDR3 sequence: CASSRQGTYNEQFF. In DNA form, the CDR3 reads TGTGCCAGCAGCCGACAGGGGACCTACAATGAGCAGTTCTTC.

V and J are TRBV5-5 and TRBJ2-7; TRBD1 aligns across 10 bases. Germline assignment: CDR1 SGHKS and CDR2 YYEKEE (reference sequence). The J segment lost 3 bases and the V segment lost 3 bases, leaving 6 bases of the junction unmatched. CDR3 length: 15 amino acids. In DNA, the CDR3 is TGTGCCAGCAGCTGGGGGACAGGGGTACACTACGAGCAGTACGTC. This encodes CASSWGTGVHYEQYV.

This clone was seen only a few times. This chain links TRBV5-4 with TRBJ2-2, with 7 positions matching TRBD2. The ends lost 2 bases at V and 1 base at J; junction bases unmatched: 2. CDR1 SGHNT and CDR2 YYREEE come from the germline V gene (reference sequence). The CDR3 contains 15 residues. As DNA, the CDR3 is TGTGCCAGCAGCTTAGGCGGGGGGAACACCGGGGAGCTGTTTTTT. It codes for CASSLGGGNTGELFF.

The chain joins TRBV7-9 to TRBJ1-2, with D possibly TRBD1 on 5 matching bases. The length of the CDR3 is 13 residues. V lost 5 bases and J 5 bases, leaving 12 bases between the germline ends. Germline CDR1 and CDR2: SEHNR and FQNEAQ (reference sequence). CDR3 protein: CASSPSGGYGYTF. DNA for the CDR3: TGTGCCAGCAGCCCGAGCGGGGGTTATGGCTACACCTTC.

The chain links TRBV7-2 to TRBJ1-5; D unclear. The V gene's germline CDR1 is SGHTA and CDR2 FQGNSA. The CDR3 is made up of 15 amino acids. Trimming shortened V by 5 bases and J by 11 bases, and 22 bases separated the two germline ends. The CDR3 loop reads CASSLRPGGPEAQHF. CDR3 nucleotide sequence: TGTGCCAGCAGCCTCCGCCCCGGCGGTCCTGAGGCCCAGCATTTT. The full variable domain, its missing parts supplied by reference TRBV7-2 and TRBJ1-5, is GAGVSQSPSNKVTEKGKDVELRCDPISGHTALYWYRQSLGQGLEFLIYFQGNSAPDKSGLPSDRFSAERTGGSVSTLTIQRTQQEDSAVYLCASSLRPGGPEAQHFGDGTRLSIL.

The chain has TRBV27 and TRBJ2-6, with TRBD1 as a possible D gene (6 bases). The germline CDR1 and CDR2 sequences are MNHEY and SMNVEV (reference sequence). This CDR3 spans 16 amino acids. V was pared by 6 bases and J by 0 bases, with 12 bases between. Here the CDR3 reads CASRNTGPSGANVLTF. In nucleotides, the CDR3 is TGTGCCAGCAGGAATACAGGGCCCTCTGGGGCCAACGTCCTGACTTTC.

This clone was observed a few times. The chain recombines TRBV7-2 with TRBJ2-3; 12 bases agree with TRBD2. V dropped 4 bases and J dropped 7; count of bases not matched to a gene: 9. CDR1 and CDR2 (germline): SGHTA, FQGNSA. The CDR3 runs 16 residues. CDR3: CASSSALAGGPHTQYF. The CDR3 DNA reads as TGTGCCAGCAGCTCGGCGCTAGCGGGGGGGCCACATACGCAGTATTTT. Full variable domain (missing parts from reference TRBV7-2 and TRBJ2-3): GAGVSQSPSNKVTEKGKDVELRCDPISGHTALYWYRQSLGQGLEFLIYFQGNSAPDKSGLPSDRFSAERTGGSVSTLTIQRTQQEDSAVYLCASSSALAGGPHTQYFGPGTRLTVL.

This chain joins TRBV7-2 and TRBJ2-5, with D maybe TRBD2 (6 bases). The length of the CDR3 is 17 residues. Trimming removed 1 base from V and 5 bases from J, with 20 bases in between. The germline CDR1 and CDR2 sequences are SGHTA and FQGNSA. CDR3 nucleotides: TGTGCCAGCAGCTTAGAAGCCAGCGGGTCCTTTCGGGAGACCCAGTACTTC. As protein: CASSLEASGSFRETQYF.

With respect to this clone: A junction boundary mismatches the germline segment, possibly from a read error. Distinct nucleotide sequences in the sample also encode this CDR3. The chain uses TRBV2 and TRBJ1-5; D unclear. CDR1 is SNHLY, CDR2 FYNNEI, per germline. This CDR3 has 12 amino acids. In nucleotides, the CDR3 is TGTGCCAGCAATTTGAGGAATCAACCCCAGCATTTT. It encodes CASNLRNQPQHF.

The chain is built from TRBV6-5 and TRBJ1-4, with 8 positions matching TRBD1. With V trimmed by 6 bases and J by 8 bases, 8 bases remained unmatched. The CDR3 is 14 residues long. The germline CDR1 and CDR2 sequences are MNHEY and SVGAGI. DNA of the CDR3: TGTGCCAGCAGAAAGACAGGGGAGAGGGAAAAACTGTTTTTT. Encoded protein: CASRKTGEREKLFF.

The rearrangement joins TRBV14 to TRBJ2-7; 9 bases fit TRBD1. The CDR3 extends over 17 amino acids. V gave up 3 bases and J gave up 1 base; unmatched junction bases: 10. Germline CDR1 is SGHDN and CDR2 is FVKESK. Written as DNA, the CDR3 is TGTGCCAGCAGCCATCCTTACCTGGGGACAGGGTCCTACGAGCAGTACTTC. Protein: CASSHPYLGTGSYEQYF. Together with reference TRBV14 and TRBJ2-7, the CDR3 gives the full variable domain: EAGVTQFPSHSVIEKGQTVTLRCDPISGHDNLYWYRRVMGKEIKFLLHFVKESKQDESGMPNNRFLAERTGGTYSTLKVQPAELEDSGVYFCASSHPYLGTGSYEQYFGPGTRLTVT.

This clone came up once. The chain couples TRBV2 to TRBJ2-6; a weak D match, TRBD1 (6 bases). Germline loops: CDR1 SNHLY, CDR2 FYNNEI. The germline V and J ends were trimmed by 0 bases and 1 base, with 16 bases remaining between them. This CDR3 comprises 19 residues. The CDR3 protein is CASSEALQGIRSGANVLTF. DNA of the CDR3: TGTGCCAGCAGTGAAGCGCTACAGGGTATTAGGTCTGGGGCCAACGTCCTGACTTTC.

This chain links TRBV2 with TRBJ1-5; 8 bases are shared with TRBD1. This CDR3 is built from 15 residues. V dropped 7 bases and J dropped 5; count of bases not matched to a gene: 10. Germline CDR1 SNHLY, CDR2 FYNNEI. The CDR3 nucleotides read TGTGCCAGCAACCCGGAGACAGGGGTTGATCAGCCCCAGCATTTT. This encodes CASNPETGVDQPQHF.

This clone was detected a few times. Other nucleotide sequences in the sample specify the same CDR3. The chain couples TRBV2 to TRBJ1-6; unclear D gene. CDR1 SNHLY and CDR2 FYNNEI come from the germline V gene. CDR3 length: 13 amino acids. V gave up 3 bases and J gave up 7 bases, with 7 bases separating them. CDR3 DNA: TGTGCCAGCAGTGAGGTCGCGAATTCACCCCTCCACTTT. This gives the protein CASSEVANSPLHF.

A few counts support this clone. V gene TRBV5-6 combines with J gene TRBJ2-7; TRBD1 agrees at 7 bases. Trimming cost V 4 bases and J 4 bases; bases outside gene matches: 11. From germline, CDR1 is SGHDT and CDR2 YYEEEE. The length of the CDR3 is 15 residues. CDR3 DNA: TGTGCCAGCAGCGCAACACCCGGGACAGCTTACGAGCAGTACTTC. This gives the protein CASSATPGTAYEQYF. Full variable domain (rest looked up from reference TRBV5-6 and TRBJ2-7): DAGVTQSPTHLIKTRGQQVTLRCSPKSGHDTVSWYQQALGQGPQFIFQYYEEEERQRGNFPDRFSGHQFPNYSSELNVNALLLGDSALYLCASSATPGTAYEQYFGPGTRLTVT.

This clone has a handful of counts. This CDR3 is CASSQIGQGSYEQYV. In nucleotides, the CDR3 is TGTGCCAGCAGCCAAATAGGACAGGGCTCTTACGAGCAGTACGTC. This sequence joins TRBV28 and TRBJ2-7, with 8 bases that match TRBD1. This CDR3 is 15 amino acids long. Germline assignment: CDR1 MDHEN and CDR2 SYDVKM. After removal of 6 bases from V and 4 bases from J, the junction contained 11 bases not matched to a gene.

A single count supports this clone. The chain carries TRBV5-1 and TRBJ2-7; 10 positions agree with TRBD1. V shed 4 bases and J 7 bases; nucleotides not matched to a gene: 8. This CDR3 contains 14 residues. The germline V gene encodes CDR1 SGHRS and CDR2 YFSETQ. The CDR3 protein is CASSPEGQGREQYV. DNA for the CDR3: TGCGCCAGCAGCCCGGAGGGACAGGGGAGGGAGCAGTACGTC.

J is TRBJ2-1 and V is TRBV18; 8 positions agree with TRBD2. Germline V gene lookup returns CDR1 KGHSH and CDR2 LQKENI. The V segment lost 0 bases and the J segment 2 bases; nucleotides outside the gene matches: 3. The length of the CDR3 is 16 residues. CDR3 DNA sequence: TGTGCCAGCTCACCACCGGCGGGGGGAACCTACAATGAGCAGTTCTTC. It specifies CASSPPAGGTYNEQFF.

The J gene is TRBJ2-2, the V gene TRBV7-7; D remains ambiguous. V shed 2 bases and J shed 6 bases, with 7 bases lying between them. The CDR3 loop spans 13 amino acids. Per the germline V gene, CDR1 is SSHAT and CDR2 is FNYEAQ (reference sequence). CDR3 region: CASSLSEAGELFF. In DNA form, the CDR3 reads TGTGCCAGCAGCTTATCCGAGGCCGGGGAGCTGTTTTTT.

This chain links TRBV9 with TRBJ1-3; 8 bases line up with TRBD1. Looked up from germline, CDR1 is SGDLS and CDR2 is YYNGEE. With 3 bases clipped from V and 0 bases from J, the junction kept 5 bases outside the gene matches. The CDR3 sequence is 16 residues long. The CDR3 DNA is TGTGCCAGCAGCGCAAGCGACAGGGGCTCTGGAAACACCATATATTTT. Translation: CASSASDRGSGNTIYF.